This TCR beta chain was captured in a study of response to subunit inactivated influenza vaccine. General observations from the study: Authors suggested that a seasonal influenza vaccination recruits few new T cells each time.

TCRdb re-called the RT-PCR reads through MiXCR, storing one row per CDR3 protein. The sample has more than 150,000 distinct CDR3 sequences, around 9% seen once. This CDR3 has 17 residues. Comment on this clonotype: Its cognate antigen is unknown. The junction departs from germline at one end; a sequencing error may be responsible.

Sequenced here: non-naive T cells sorted from PBMCs, sampled on the day of vaccination. The V and J genes are TRBV12-3 or TRBV12-4 and TRBJ2-6, with 9 positions matching TRBD1. This receptor was obtained from a man aged 50 to 60 who received an inactivated influenza vaccine. The CDR3 here is CARSRNRGLSGANVLTF. The DNA for the CDR3 is TGTGCCCGCAGCCGGAACAGGGGGCTCTCTGGGGCCAACGTCCTGACTTTC.